These 30 T cell receptor beta chains share one sample of origin, sequenced in a study of identical twins. Using its own MiXCR run on the 5' RACE reads, TCRdb lists one record per CDR3 protein. In the table there are roughly 1.6 million distinct CDR3 sequences, less than 35% of which are singletons. The sample was cord blood. The receptors stem from a newborn girl in good health.

The chain joins TRBV28 to TRBJ2-1, with TRBD2 as a possible D gene (6 bases). Germline assignment: CDR1 MDHEN and CDR2 SYDVKM. Trimming removed 3 bases at V and 10 bases at J, with 16 bases between. The CDR3 totals 14 residues. The CDR3 loop is CASSFGGGTYEQFF. The CDR3 nucleotides are TGTGCCAGCAGTTTCGGAGGCGGGACCTACGAGCAGTTCTTC.

The rearrangement uses TRBV12-3 or TRBV12-4 and TRBJ2-6; D is unclear. Trimming removed 10 bases from V and 0 bases from J, with 10 bases in between. CDR3 length: 14 amino acids. CDR3 coding DNA: TGTGCCACCGACCGGCACTCTGGGGCCAACGTCCTGACTTTC. Translation: CATDRHSGANVLTF.

This clonotype was observed a handful of times. The rearrangement links TRBV11-2 to TRBJ2-1, with D possibly matching TRBD1 (7 bases). Germline V gene data show CDR1 as SGHAT and CDR2 as FQNNGV. V lost 0 bases to trimming and J lost 7 bases, with 19 bases between them. The CDR3 spans 17 residues. The CDR3 is CASSLDDPRQGLNEQFF. In nucleotides, the CDR3 is TGTGCCAGCAGCTTAGATGACCCCAGACAGGGACTGAATGAGCAGTTCTTC.

This clonotype was seen many times. The J gene is TRBJ2-7, the V gene TRBV2, with a weak D call TRBD1 (6 bases). The CDR3 runs 10 residues. V dropped 9 bases and J dropped 3 bases, with 6 bases sitting between them. The germline V gene encodes CDR1 SNHLY and CDR2 FYNNEI. In nucleotides, the CDR3 is TGTGCCAGACAGGGCTACGAGCAGTACTTC. This sequence encodes CARQGYEQYF.

The chain combines TRBV15 with TRBJ2-7; 7 nucleotides line up with TRBD2. The CDR3 runs to 14 residues. CDR1 is LNHNV, CDR2 YYDKDF, per germline (reference sequence). The junction had 7 bases not matched to a gene; V was cut back by 4 bases and J by 4 bases. The CDR3 region has the DNA TGTGCCACCAGCACCTCGGGACTACCATACGAGCAGTACTTC. Protein sequence: CATSTSGLPYEQYF.

The V gene is TRBV29-1, the J gene TRBJ1-5; 7 bases line up with TRBD1. J was trimmed by 2 bases and V by 4 bases; bases with no gene match: 8. CDR1 SQVTM and CDR2 ANQGSEA come from the germline V gene. The CDR3 sequence is 15 residues long. Written as DNA, the CDR3 is TGCAGCGTTGCCGTGACAGGGTTGGGCAATCAGCCCCAGCATTTT. This gives the protein CSVAVTGLGNQPQHF.

This chain uses TRBV6-1 with TRBJ2-5, with D possibly being TRBD1 (5 bases). This CDR3 has 16 residues. Germline CDR1 reads MNHNS; CDR2 reads SASEGT. V was trimmed by 6 bases and J by 3 bases, leaving 20 bases between them. The CDR3 nucleotides are TGTGCCAGCAGCGCAAACCACTGGGGCTATGAAGAGACCCAGTACTTC. Translated: CASSANHWGYEETQYF.

The J gene is TRBJ1-1, the V gene TRBV12-3 or TRBV12-4; 11 nucleotides agree with TRBD1. The junction had 5 bases not matched to a gene; V was cut back by 3 bases and J by 11 bases. The CDR3 spans 13 residues. CDR3 residues: CASSFGTGGDAFF. DNA for the CDR3: TGTGCCAGCAGTTTTGGGACAGGGGGGGATGCTTTCTTT.

With respect to this clonotype: A read error may produce the germline difference seen at one junction end. This rearrangement joins TRBV29-1 to TRBJ2-1; D may be TRBD1 or TRBD2 (6 bases each). Germline V gene lookup returns CDR1 SQVTM and CDR2 ANQGSEA. This CDR3 has 11 amino acids. CDR3 nucleotide sequence: TGCAGCGCCCATAGGGGGGATGAGCGGTTCTTC. Translation gives CSAHRGDERFF.

The chain is built from TRBV27 and TRBJ2-1; 11 bases agree with TRBD2. Germline loops: CDR1 MNHEY, CDR2 SMNVEV (reference sequence). The CDR3 totals 16 residues. The ends lost 4 bases at V and 5 bases at J; junction bases unmatched: 7. The CDR3 here is CASSSSGTSGNNEQFF. The CDR3 DNA reads as TGTGCCAGCAGTTCGTCCGGGACTAGCGGAAACAATGAGCAGTTCTTC.

This clonotype occurred once. This could be a read error, since a much larger clone is one nucleotide away. CDR3 protein: CAPSEGTASTDTQYF. The DNA of the CDR3 is TGTGCCCCCAGCGAGGGGACAGCTAGCACAGATACGCAGTATTTT. The chain combines TRBV24-1 with TRBJ2-3; TRBD1 matches at 7 bases. Germline CDR1 reads KGHDR; CDR2 reads SFDVKD. The CDR3 sequence is 15 residues long.

The chain links TRBV2 to TRBJ2-7; the D is unclear. With the DNA end fitting TRBJ2-5 better, the J assignment may be wrong. Germline CDR1 reads SNHLY; CDR2 reads FYNNEI. This CDR3 has 15 amino acids. CDR3 coding DNA: TGTGCCAGCAGTGAAGTTGGGCTGGGCCAAGAGACCCAGTACTTC. Protein: CASSEVGLGQETQYF.

This chain connects TRBV10-2 to TRBJ2-3, with D uncertain. Trimming took off 6 bases at V and 2 bases at J, with 12 bases between the two ends. CDR3 length: 14 residues. The V gene's germline CDR1 is WSHSY and CDR2 SAAADI. The CDR3 DNA sequence: TGCGCCAGCAGCGATCTACCAAACACAGATACGCAGTATTTT. Its translation: CASSDLPNTDTQYF.

This clonotype occurred many times. The rearrangement uses TRBV29-1 and TRBJ2-7, with a weak D call TRBD1 (5 bases). The V gene lost 5 bases and the J gene lost 0 bases, with 14 bases spanning the gap. The CDR3 consists of 14 residues. From germline, CDR1 is SQVTM and CDR2 ANQGSEA. CDR3 loop: CSVRGHGPSYEQYF. CDR3 sequence (DNA): TGCAGCGTTCGAGGACACGGGCCCTCCTACGAGCAGTACTTC.

The chain recombines TRBV7-2 with TRBJ2-3; the D gene is possibly TRBD2 (6 bases). This CDR3 has 15 amino acids. Germline-derived CDR1 and CDR2 are SGHTA and FQGNSA. V dropped 5 bases and J dropped 0 bases, with 12 bases sitting between them. In nucleotides, the CDR3 is TGTGCCAGCAGCCCGGTCGGGGGTAGCACAGATACGCAGTATTTT. Its translation is CASSPVGGSTDTQYF.

The chain is built from TRBV20-1 and TRBJ2-5; TRBD1 might be the D (6 bases). The CDR3 is 13 amino acids. Trimming removed 4 bases at V and 1 base at J, with 10 bases between. The germline CDR1 and CDR2 sequences are DFQATT and SNEGSKA (reference sequence). The DNA of the CDR3 is TGCAGTGCTACCCGACAGGCCCAAGAGACCCAGTACTTC. This gives the protein CSATRQAQETQYF.

The chain recombines TRBV20-1 with TRBJ2-3, with D possibly TRBD1 on 5 matching bases. The V end was cut by 6 bases, the J end by 11 bases, with 21 bases between. CDR1 DFQATT and CDR2 SNEGSKA come from the germline V gene (reference sequence). The CDR3 length is 13 residues. CDR3 DNA: TGCAGTGCCCAATCCGCCAGGGTAATGGAGCAGTATTTT. Residues: CSAQSARVMEQYF.

The rearrangement uses TRBV20-1 and TRBJ2-1; perhaps TRBD2 as D (6 bases). The germline V gene encodes CDR1 DFQATT and CDR2 SNEGSKA (reference sequence). Deletions cut 3 bases from V and 2 bases from J, with 11 bases between. The CDR3 extends over 14 amino acids. CDR3 residues: CSARSSDPYNEQFF. As DNA, the CDR3 is TGCAGTGCTAGGTCTAGCGACCCCTACAATGAGCAGTTCTTC.

V and J are TRBV20-1 and TRBJ2-1, with 8 positions matching TRBD1. Germline V gene sequence: CDR1 DFQATT, CDR2 SNEGSKA (reference sequence). V was clipped by 5 bases and J by 7 bases; unmatched bases: 7. The CDR3 covers 13 residues. The CDR3 protein is CSARNDRGNEQFF. The CDR3, as DNA: TGCAGTGCTCGAAACGACAGGGGAAATGAGCAGTTCTTC.

The chain links TRBV10-3 to TRBJ2-5, with TRBD2 matching 9 bases. The assigned J gene may be wrong: the sequence end matches TRBJ2-7 better. The CDR3 spans 12 residues. The germline V gene encodes CDR1 ENHRY and CDR2 SYGVKD. CDR3 nucleotides: TGTGCCATCCTAGCGGGGTCCCACGAGCAGTACTTC. This codes for CAILAGSHEQYF.

The chain has TRBV21-1 and TRBJ1-1; TRBD1, as called in the table, went unchecked against the DNA. TRBV21-1 is a pseudogene locus. This CDR3 contains 14 residues. CDR3 sequence reads: CASSKRAGDTEAFF. The CDR3 region has the DNA TGTGCCAGCAGCAAACGGGCAGGGGACACTGAAGCTTTCTTT.

This clonotype has more than one count but fewer than ten. This chain links TRBV11-2 with TRBJ2-7; D not resolved. The CDR3 contains 13 residues. The V gene's germline CDR1 is SGHAT and CDR2 FQNNGV. V was pared by 3 bases and J by 2 bases, with 8 bases between. This CDR3 reads CASSFTDTYEQYF. CDR3 DNA: TGTGCCAGCAGCTTCACGGATACCTACGAGCAGTACTTC.

The chain links TRBV12-3 or TRBV12-4 to TRBJ2-1, with D possibly matching TRBD1 (5 bases). The CDR3 length is 13 residues. V lost 6 bases and J 5 bases, leaving 11 bases between the germline ends. Written as DNA, the CDR3 is TGTGCCAGCAGGACAGAGGTCGACAATGAGCAGTTCTTC. Protein: CASRTEVDNEQFF.

This clonotype was counted only a few times. This chain joins TRBV24-1 and TRBJ2-1, with 7 bases lining up with TRBD1. Germline-derived CDR1 and CDR2 are KGHDR and SFDVKD. Germline trimming cut 5 bases from V and 8 bases from J; bases unmatched to any gene: 8. This CDR3 is 14 amino acids long. CDR3 loop: CATSVPTGWDEQFF. The CDR3 coding sequence is TGTGCCACCAGTGTACCGACAGGGTGGGATGAGCAGTTCTTC.

V gene TRBV11-2 combines with J gene TRBJ1-1; no firm D call. The CDR3 spans 15 residues. The V gene lost 0 bases and the J gene lost 4 bases, with 12 bases spanning the gap. Germline V CDR1 and CDR2: SGHAT, FQNNGV. This chain's CDR3 is CASSLESARGTEAFF. CDR3 sequence (DNA): TGTGCCAGCAGCTTAGAGTCAGCCCGGGGCACTGAAGCTTTCTTT.

This clonotype showed up just a few times. The V gene is TRBV28, the J gene TRBJ1-1; D perhaps matches TRBD1 (6 bases). Germline V gives CDR1 MDHEN, CDR2 SYDVKM. V was clipped by 4 bases and J by 3 bases, with 21 bases between them. The CDR3 is made up of 17 amino acids. The CDR3 nucleotides are TGTGCCAGCAGTTCATACCCCGAGTGGGAGGGGGACACTGAAGCTTTCTTT. Protein sequence: CASSSYPEWEGDTEAFF.

V usage is TRBV4-1 and J usage is TRBJ2-2; D may be TRBD1 (6 bases). This CDR3 is built from 16 residues. Trimming stripped 1 base from V and 0 bases from J, with 9 bases between. The germline V gene encodes CDR1 MGHRA and CDR2 YSYEKL. As DNA, the CDR3 is TGCGCCAGCAGCCAAGGAAGGGGGTCGAACACCGGGGAGCTGTTTTTT. This translates into CASSQGRGSNTGELFF.

This clonotype was observed many times. J is TRBJ1-2 and V is TRBV10-3, with D unresolved. The germline V gene encodes CDR1 ENHRY and CDR2 SYGVKD. The CDR3 extends over 12 amino acids. V was cut by 6 bases and J by 0 bases, with 5 bases left in between. CDR3 nucleotides: TGTGCCATCAGGGGAGCTAACTATGGCTACACCTTC. Translation: CAIRGANYGYTF.

There are a few counts of this clonotype. V gene TRBV20-1 combines with J gene TRBJ2-7; the D is unclear. The CDR3 consists of 10 residues. CDR1 is DFQATT, CDR2 SNEGSKA, per germline (reference sequence). V lost 4 bases and J lost 7, with 8 bases in between. The CDR3 DNA follows: TGCAGTGCTACCGCTAGGGAGCAGTACTTC. This gives the protein CSATAREQYF.

The CDR3 loop is CASSLFQGFNEQFF. The DNA for the CDR3 is TGTGCCAGCAGTTTATTCCAGGGGTTCAATGAGCAGTTCTTC. The chain carries TRBV27 and TRBJ2-1, with a tentative D call TRBD1 (6 bases). The CDR3 is made up of 14 amino acids. The V end lost 1 base, the J end lost 6 bases, and 10 bases lay between the germline ends. Germline CDR1 MNHEY, CDR2 SMNVEV (reference sequence).